The sequence of this TCR beta chain was determined in a study of OX40 agonist ivuxolimab in advanced cancers. Study-level background: With ivuxolimab, an agonistic anti-OX40 (CD134) antibody, patients were treated.

A single count supports this clone. CDR3 length: 14 residues. Trimming took off 6 bases at V and 5 bases at J, with 16 bases between the two ends. Germline loops: CDR1 LNHDA, CDR2 SQIVND (reference sequence). Some clones are missing from TCRdb's copy, which holds only in-frame ones; the method was immunoSEQ multiplex PCR. The repertoire holds some 42,000 clones, roughly four fifths seen once, with roughly 25% in the top ten. Sequenced material: CD4+ or CD8+ T cells sorted from blood, taken in a trial of the OX40 agonist ivuxolimab. This chain connects TRBV19 to TRBJ2-5; the D call may be TRBD1 or TRBD2 (5 bases each). The TCR originated in an adult with an advanced solid tumor such as melanoma, head and neck, liver or kidney cancer. CDR3 in amino acids: CASSPRVGVETQYF. CDR3 in DNA: TGTGCCAGTAGCCCCAGGGTGGGGGTCGAGACCCAGTACTTC.